This is a list of T cell receptor beta chains from one sample in a study of control samples from healthy donors and cancer patients. Generated by immunoSEQ multiplex PCR, the TCRdb table keeps only in-frame clones and is missing some. The table lists around 250,000 clones, more than 65% of them singletons. The sequencing input was PBMCs. The receptor source for this set is a woman aged 55-70 years with lung cancer. The CDR3 runs from the conserved cysteine through the conserved F or W. The D gene is left open where the match is weak. Part of the rows lack a size; the others show once, few, many or a class for expanded clones.

.,TRBV15,TRBJ1-5,.,CATSRDRGSNQPQHF,TGTGCCACCAGCAGAGACAGGGGAAGCAATCAGCCCCAGCATTTT
.,TRBV5-1,TRBJ1-6,TRBD1,CASSFGGGLGSYNSPLHF,TGCGCCAGCAGCTTTGGAGGGGGCTTAGGCTCCTATAATTCACCCCTCCACTTT
.,TRBV7-9,TRBJ1-2,.,CASSLGAGYYGYTF,TGTGCCAGCAGCTTAGGAGCGGGGTACTATGGCTACACCTTC
.,TRBV5-1,TRBJ1-2,.,CASSPQTFGYGYTF,TGCGCCAGCAGCCCCCAAACTTTCGGCTATGGCTACACCTTC
.,TRBV10-3,TRBJ1-1,TRBD1,CAISEFIGTGDGTEAFF,TGTGCCATCAGTGAGTTCATTGGGACAGGCGATGGGACTGAAGCTTTCTTT
.,TRBV28,TRBJ2-7,TRBD1,CASSFATGGSYEQYF,TGTGCCAGCAGTTTTGCGACAGGGGGTTCCTACGAGCAGTACTTC
.,TRBV7-8,TRBJ2-5,.,CASSWDVVGTQYF,TGTGCCAGCAGCTGGGACGTAGTGGGGACCCAGTACTTC
.,TRBV27,TRBJ2-5,.,CASSGKEGRWTQYF,TGTGCCAGCAGCGGGAAGGAGGGGCGATGGACCCAGTACTTC
.,TRBV5-6,TRBJ1-4,.,CASSLAGTGRAGKLFF,TGTGCCAGCAGCTTGGCCGGGACGGGTAGAGCGGGAAAACTGTTTTTT
.,TRBV9,TRBJ2-3,TRBD1,CASSVGGQATTDTQYF,TGTGCCAGCAGCGTAGGGGGACAGGCGACCACAGATACGCAGTATTTT
.,TRBV2,TRBJ1-1,.,CASSETGITEAFF,TGTGCCAGCAGTGAAACAGGAATCACTGAAGCTTTCTTT
once,TRBV5-1,TRBJ2-1,.,CASSSGDSYNEQFF,TGCGCCAGCAGCTCGGGCGACTCCTACAATGAGCAGTTCTTC
once,TRBV14,TRBJ2-5,.,CASSHPTDYQETQYF,TGTGCCAGCAGCCACCCGACAGATTACCAAGAGACCCAGTACTTC
.,TRBV24-1,TRBJ2-1,TRBD1,CATSSPRDRTLDSSYNEQFF,TGTGCCACCAGCTCACCCCGGGACAGAACTCTAGACAGCTCCTACAATGAGCAGTTCTTC
.,TRBV24-1,TRBJ2-3,.,CATSGASTDTQYF,TGTGCCACCAGTGGGGCTAGCACAGATACGCAGTATTTT
.,TRBV3-1/TRBV3-2,TRBJ2-1,TRBD2,CASSRILAGDYNEQFF,TGTGCCAGCAGCCGCATACTAGCGGGAGACTACAATGAGCAGTTCTTC
.,TRBV11-2,TRBJ2-7,TRBD1,CASSWTGGPGMEQYF,TGTGCCAGCAGCTGGACAGGGGGTCCGGGTATGGAGCAGTACTTC
.,TRBV7-9,TRBJ2-1,TRBD2,CASSRDWGLDSYNEQFF,TGTGCCAGCAGTCGAGACTGGGGACTAGACTCCTACAATGAGCAGTTCTTC
.,TRBV18,TRBJ1-1,.,CASSSLGTDTEAFF,TGTGCCAGCTCATCTCTAGGGACGGACACTGAAGCTTTCTTT
.,TRBV7-2,TRBJ1-2,.,CASTLSGTWGYGYTF,TGTGCCAGCACCTTATCCGGGACTTGGGGCTATGGCTACACCTTC
.,TRBV6-6,TRBJ2-7,.,CASSLGQNYEQYF,TGTGCCAGCAGCCTCGGACAGAACTACGAGCAGTACTTC
.,TRBV27,TRBJ1-6,TRBD1,CASSLRPNRGASPLHF,TGTGCCAGCAGTTTAAGGCCGAACAGGGGGGCTTCACCCCTCCACTTT
.,TRBV18,TRBJ2-3,.,CASSRALGTDTQYF,TGTGCCAGCTCGCGGGCACTTGGCACAGATACGCAGTATTTT
.,TRBV12-3/TRBV12-4,TRBJ2-7,.,CASRDSNTYEQYF,TGTGCCAGCAGGGACAGTAATACGTACGAGCAGTACTTC
once,TRBV7-2,TRBJ2-3,TRBD2,CASSLEASGGRTDTQYF,TGTGCCAGCAGCTTAGAGGCTAGCGGGGGAAGAACAGATACGCAGTATTTT
.,TRBV5-1,TRBJ2-3,.,CASSFQGAGGSTQYF,TGCGCCAGCAGCTTCCAGGGGGCGGGAGGTAGTACGCAGTATTTT
.,TRBV4-1,TRBJ1-6,.,CASSQVRGGDSPLHF,TGCGCCAGCAGCCAAGTTCGCGGGGGGGATTCACCCCTCCACTTT
few,TRBV6-1,TRBJ2-7,TRBD2,CASSEVGTRTYEQYF,TGTGCCAGCAGTGAAGTTGGGACTAGGACCTACGAGCAGTACTTC
.,TRBV3-1/TRBV3-2,TRBJ2-5,.,CASSQSGTEYF,TGTGCCAGCAGCCAATCCGGGACCGAATACTTC
.,TRBV7-9,TRBJ2-5,TRBD1,CASSYGQGRETQYF,TGTGCCAGCAGCTACGGACAGGGTCGGGAGACCCAGTACTTC
.,TRBV18,TRBJ1-4,TRBD1,CASSPTTGTNEKLFF,TGTGCCAGCTCACCAACGACAGGGACTAATGAAAAACTGTTTTTT
many,TRBV28,TRBJ2-2,.,CASSPTGTVDTGELFF,TGTGCCAGCAGTCCCACGGGTACGGTCGACACCGGGGAGCTGTTTTTT
.,TRBV24-1,TRBJ1-5,.,CATSDRQLNQPQHF,TGTGCCACCAGTGATAGGCAGCTCAATCAGCCCCAGCATTTT
.,TRBV11-2,TRBJ2-5,.,CASSLGDFETQYF,TGTGCCAGCAGCTTGGGGGATTTCGAGACCCAGTACTTC
.,TRBV7-9,TRBJ2-7,TRBD1,CASDAGQGSYEQYF,TGTGCCAGCGACGCGGGACAGGGGTCCTACGAGCAGTACTTC